One and the same sample provided the 32 T cell receptor beta chains below, sequenced in a study of blood T cell repertoires in COVID-19. The table came from immunoSEQ multiplex PCR; TCRdb's copy has only in-frame clones and leaves some out. Here the sample spans roughly 100,000 clones, about 86% being singletons. Sequencing was performed on peripheral blood. These receptors were obtained from a man in his fifties or sixties with acute or convalescent COVID-19.

The V and J genes are TRBV2 and TRBJ1-5; a weak D match, TRBD1 (6 bases). In germline, CDR1 is SNHLY, CDR2 FYNNEI. Trimming took 5 bases from V and 2 from J, leaving 16 bases between them. This CDR3 comprises 16 residues. The CDR3 is CASSSQTGRGNQPQHF. The CDR3, as DNA: TGTGCCAGCAGTTCCCAGACAGGCCGCGGCAATCAGCCCCAGCATTTT.

The rearrangement links TRBV9 to TRBJ1-1, with no clear D. The V and J ends lost 1 base and 2 bases respectively, with 6 bases between them. From germline, CDR1 is SGDLS and CDR2 YYNGEE. The CDR3 length is 13 residues. CDR3 in DNA: TGTGCCAGCAGCGTACAGATTAACACTGAAGCTTTCTTT. Translation: CASSVQINTEAFF. The full variable domain, rest sourced from reference TRBV9 and TRBJ1-1, is DSGVTQTPKHLITATGQRVTLRCSPRSGDLSVYWYQQSLDQGLQFLIQYYNGEERAKGNILERFSAQQFPDLHSELNLSSLELGDSALYFCASSVQINTEAFFGQGTRLTVV.

This chain uses TRBV10-1 with TRBJ2-2; D is undetermined. The CDR3 contains 13 residues. V lost 7 bases and J 3 bases, leaving 9 bases between the germline ends. Germline assignment: CDR1 WNHNN and CDR2 SYGVQD (reference sequence). CDR3 amino acids: CASTNPDTGELFF. CDR3 coding DNA: TGCGCCAGCACTAACCCGGACACCGGGGAGCTGTTTTTT.

On this clone: Relative to the germline gene, one junction end is altered; a read error may explain this. The rearrangement uses TRBV10-3 and TRBJ1-1, with D unclear. The germline gives CDR1 ENHRY, CDR2 SYGVKD. The CDR3 spans 17 residues. CDR3 loop: CAVSQNAGWVLNTEAFF. The CDR3 nucleotides read TGTGCCGTCAGTCAAAATGCGGGATGGGTACTGAACACTGAAGCTTTCTTT.

The chain is built from TRBV7-2 and TRBJ1-3, with D maybe TRBD1 (6 bases). V lost 1 base, J lost 4 bases, and 14 bases lay in between. Germline loops: CDR1 SGHTA, CDR2 FQGNSA. This CDR3 has 16 residues. This CDR3 reads CASSLGGGGGGNTIYF. CDR3 DNA: TGTGCCAGCAGCTTAGGAGGAGGGGGGGGAGGAAACACCATATATTTT.

The rearrangement links TRBV2 to TRBJ2-4; D gene unclear. The germline V and J ends were trimmed by 4 bases and 3 bases, with 7 bases remaining between them. The CDR3 has 13 residues. The germline CDR1 and CDR2 sequences are SNHLY and FYNNEI. The CDR3: CASSVLDKNIQYF. In DNA, the CDR3 is TGTGCCAGCAGTGTTTTAGACAAAAACATTCAGTACTTC.

This clone has a single count. DNA for the CDR3: TGCAGCGTTGAAAGGGGACAGGGGGCCGCGAACTATGGCTACACCTTC. This translates into CSVERGQGAANYGYTF. The chain combines TRBV29-1 with TRBJ1-2, with TRBD1 identical over 12 bases. The germline V gene has CDR1 SQVTM and CDR2 ANQGSEA. This CDR3 contains 16 residues. V was clipped by 2 bases and J by 2 bases; unmatched bases: 6.

This sequence joins TRBV11-3 and TRBJ2-5; 11 bases are a match to TRBD1. The J segment lost 5 bases and the V segment lost 0 bases, leaving 2 bases of the junction unmatched. The CDR3 runs to 15 residues. CDR1 and CDR2 from the germline V gene are SGHNT and YENEEA. DNA of the CDR3: TGTGCCAGCAGCTTAGAGGGACAGGGGGTTGAGACCCAGTACTTC. This sequence encodes CASSLEGQGVETQYF.

The chain is built from TRBV19 and TRBJ2-1; TRBD2 agrees at 10 bases. Per the germline V gene, CDR1 is LNHDA and CDR2 is SQIVND (reference sequence). The CDR3 contains 15 residues. Losses at the gene ends were 4 bases for V and 3 bases for J; bases not matched to a gene: 3. CDR3 nucleotide sequence: TGTGCCAGTAGTACTCCTAGCGGGGGCTACAATGAGCAGTTCTTC. Its protein is CASSTPSGGYNEQFF. The whole variable domain, filled in from reference TRBV19 and TRBJ2-1, reads DGGITQSPKYLFRKEGQNVTLSCEQNLNHDAMYWYRQDPGQGLRLIYYSQIVNDFQKGDIAEGYSVSREKKESFPLTVTSAQKNPTAFYLCASSTPSGGYNEQFFGPGTRLTVL.

The chain uses TRBV7-2 and TRBJ2-5; TRBD2 matches 12 bases. The CDR3 is 16 residues long. CDR1 is SGHTA, CDR2 FQGNSA, per germline. Losses at the gene ends were 1 base for V and 7 bases for J; bases not matched to a gene: 7. The CDR3 nucleotides are TGTGCCAGCAGCTTAGGCCCTAGCGGGGGGGGCGGGACCCAGTACTTC. It yields the protein CASSLGPSGGGGTQYF. Full variable domain (remainder filled in from reference TRBV7-2 and TRBJ2-5): GAGVSQSPSNKVTEKGKDVELRCDPISGHTALYWYRQSLGQGLEFLIYFQGNSAPDKSGLPSDRFSAERTGGSVSTLTIQRTQQEDSAVYLCASSLGPSGGGGTQYFGPGTRLLVL.

This rearrangement joins TRBV7-9 to TRBJ1-1; D uncertain. Germline V gives CDR1 SEHNR, CDR2 FQNEAQ (reference sequence). This CDR3 has 13 amino acids. The V end lost 3 bases, the J end lost 1 base, and 6 bases lay between the germline ends. Here the CDR3 DNA reads TGTGCCAGCAGCTTCGTGAGGAACACTGAAGCTTTCTTT. It codes for CASSFVRNTEAFF.

The chain has TRBV10-3 and TRBJ2-3, with TRBD2 identical over 7 bases. The V segment lost 0 bases and the J segment 6 bases; nucleotides outside the gene matches: 3. This CDR3 spans 14 amino acids. Germline CDR1 is ENHRY and CDR2 is SYGVKD. CDR3 loop: CAISESTSRDTQYF. The CDR3 bases are TGTGCCATCAGTGAGTCGACTAGCCGCGATACGCAGTATTTT.

The chain uses TRBV7-2 and TRBJ1-5; D remains unclear. V lost 6 bases to trimming and J lost 7 bases, with 13 bases between them. CDR1 is SGHTA, CDR2 FQGNSA, per germline. This CDR3 region has 13 residues. CDR3 coding DNA: TGTGCCAGCAGGTCGTCCGGGGAACAGCCCCAGCATTTT. Translating it yields CASRSSGEQPQHF.

The rearrangement uses TRBV11-3 and TRBJ1-2; D gene unclear. The germline gives CDR1 SGHNT, CDR2 YENEEA. With 5 bases removed from V and 4 bases from J, the gap between germline ends came to 23 bases. This CDR3 is built from 17 residues. Here the CDR3 reads CASSLTPGSQTSYGYTF. The CDR3 bases are TGTGCCAGCAGCCTTACCCCTGGATCACAGACCAGCTATGGCTACACCTTC. Together with reference TRBV11-3 and TRBJ1-2, the CDR3 gives the full variable domain: EAGVVQSPRYKIIEKKQPVAFWCNPISGHNTLYWYLQNLGQGPELLIRYENEEAVDDSQLPKDRFSAERLKGVDSTLKIQPAELGDSAVYLCASSLTPGSQTSYGYTFGSGTRLTVV.

CDR3 coding DNA: TGTGCCAGCAGCCCCGGGACAGGGGGTGCTTTCTTT. Its protein product is CASSPGTGGAFF. The chain carries TRBV12-3 or TRBV12-4 and TRBJ1-1; TRBD1 agrees at 11 bases. The CDR3 runs to 12 residues. V lost 6 bases to trimming and J lost 11 bases; unmatched junction nucleotides: 5.

The chain couples TRBV9 to TRBJ2-7; 11 nucleotides match TRBD1. The CDR3 has 15 amino acids. The V gene end was trimmed by 0 bases and the J gene end by 7 bases; junction bases not matched to a gene: 6. Germline CDR1 is SGDLS and CDR2 is YYNGEE. Here the CDR3 reads CASSVDGQGAREQYF. The CDR3, as DNA: TGTGCCAGCAGCGTAGATGGACAGGGGGCGCGGGAGCAGTACTTC.

This clone was detected only a few times. This chain joins TRBV5-5 and TRBJ1-5; D gene unclear. The CDR3 consists of 17 residues. Germline CDR1 SGHKS, CDR2 YYEKEE (reference sequence). V lost 4 bases and J 7 bases, leaving 24 bases between the germline ends. Written as DNA, the CDR3 is TGTGCCAGCAGCCCTTACACCGGCGCGGGTCAAGAGCAGCCCCAGCATTTT. It codes for CASSPYTGAGQEQPQHF. Full variable domain (rest looked up from reference TRBV5-5 and TRBJ1-5): DAGVTQSPTHLIKTRGQQVTLRCSPISGHKSVSWYQQVLGQGPQFIFQYYEKEERGRGNFPDRFSARQFPNYSSELNVNALLLGDSALYLCASSPYTGAGQEQPQHFGDGTRLSIL.

The rearrangement uses TRBV7-9 and TRBJ1-1; D perhaps matches TRBD1 (6 bases). CDR1 is SEHNR and CDR2 is FQNEAQ in the germline V gene (reference sequence). This CDR3 spans 15 amino acids. With 4 bases removed from V and 1 base from J, the gap between germline ends came to 13 bases. The chain's CDR3 is CASSSGGSGNTEAFF. For the CDR3, the DNA is TGTGCCAGCAGCTCTGGGGGCTCGGGGAACACTGAAGCTTTCTTT.

This clone was detected only once. This chain uses TRBV3-1 (or the pseudogene TRBV3-2) with TRBJ2-1, with 7 nucleotides matching TRBD1. The CDR3 length is 16 residues. V gave up 5 bases and J gave up 0 bases; unmatched junction bases: 7. Looked up from germline, CDR1 is LGHDT and CDR2 is YNNKEL (reference sequence). The CDR3 coding sequence is TGTGCCAGCAGCGCGACCGGGACAGCCTCCTACAATGAGCAGTTCTTC. It encodes CASSATGTASYNEQFF.

The chain recombines TRBV6-5 with TRBJ1-1, with D perhaps matching TRBD1 (6 bases). Germline values: CDR1 MNHEY, CDR2 SVGAGI. V lost 3 bases, J lost 6 bases, and 11 bases lay in between. The CDR3 has 13 residues. CDR3 DNA sequence: TGTGCCAGCAGTTATTTTGAGGGGGCTGAAGCTTTCTTT. This gives the protein CASSYFEGAEAFF.

This clone was counted a few times. The chain combines TRBV10-3 with TRBJ1-1; 9 bases match TRBD1. This CDR3 comprises 18 residues. Germline CDR1 reads ENHRY; CDR2 reads SYGVKD. J gave up 0 bases and V 4 bases, and 12 bases lay outside the gene matches. CDR3 bases: TGTGCCATCAGTGGACTTCCGGGACAGGGAAAATTGAACACTGAAGCTTTCTTT. Translation gives CAISGLPGQGKLNTEAFF.

V and J are TRBV5-1 and TRBJ2-7; 9 bases are a match to TRBD1. Trimming cost V 2 bases and J 3 bases; bases outside gene matches: 9. CDR1 is SGHRS and CDR2 is YFSETQ in the germline V gene. CDR3 size: 16 residues. The CDR3 region has the DNA TGCGCCAGCAGCTTACTACCGGGACAGGGAATCTACGAGCAGTACTTC. This gives the protein CASSLLPGQGIYEQYF.

This clone has a single count. The chain has TRBV30 and TRBJ1-5; 10 positions match TRBD1. The J segment lost 5 bases and the V segment lost 3 bases, leaving 4 bases of the junction unmatched. The CDR3 length is 14 residues. CDR1 is GTSNPN, CDR2 SVGIG, per germline (reference sequence). In nucleotides, the CDR3 is TGTGCCTGGAGCTCCGGGACAGGGGATCAGCCCCAGCATTTT. Residues: CAWSSGTGDQPQHF.

J is TRBJ2-2 and V is TRBV18, with 11 bases that match TRBD2. Germline loops: CDR1 KGHSH, CDR2 LQKENI. The CDR3 contains 16 residues. V was pared by 3 bases and J by 4 bases, with 4 bases of the junction left unmatched. CDR3 bases: TGTGCCAGCTCACCCTCTAGCGGGGGGCTCACCGGGGAGCTGTTTTTT. Its translation is CASSPSSGGLTGELFF.

This sequence joins TRBV12-5 and TRBJ1-1; 8 nucleotides match TRBD1. The CDR3 length is 15 residues. The V gene's germline CDR1 is LGHNT and CDR2 FRNRAP. V lost 0 bases and J lost 6; bases outside the gene matches: 6. CDR3 nucleotide sequence: TGTGCTAGTGGTTTGGTAGGGGGGACAGGATCTGAAGCTTTCTTT. Its protein product is CASGLVGGTGSEAFF.

In its sample, this clone was seen once. This chain links TRBV5-1 with TRBJ1-2; D unclear. The CDR3 totals 14 residues. V lost 1 base and J 3 bases, leaving 10 bases between the germline ends. Germline V gives CDR1 SGHRS, CDR2 YFSETQ. The CDR3 DNA follows: TGCGCCAGCAGCTTGCCGGGGTTGGACTATGGCTACACCTTC. Protein product: CASSLPGLDYGYTF.

V and J are TRBV5-4 and TRBJ2-7, with D perhaps TRBD2 (6 bases). The germline V gene encodes CDR1 SGHNT and CDR2 YYREEE (reference sequence). Trimming pared 0 bases from V and 2 bases from J, leaving 9 bases between. CDR3 length: 14 amino acids. The CDR3 loop is CASSLDTGAYEQYF. Written as DNA, the CDR3 is TGTGCCAGCAGCTTGGACACGGGGGCCTACGAGCAGTACTTC.

V and J are TRBV2 and TRBJ2-1; possible D gene TRBD2, 7 bases. The V gene's germline CDR1 is SNHLY and CDR2 FYNNEI. Between the trimmed V and J ends, which lost 7 bases and 9 bases, there was a span of 13 bases. The CDR3 loop spans 12 amino acids. Here the CDR3 DNA reads TGTGCCAGCACCCAGGGAGGGGGTGAGCAGTTCTTC. This encodes CASTQGGGEQFF.

The rearrangement joins TRBV18 to TRBJ2-7; 8 bases match TRBD1. CDR3 length: 15 residues. Germline V CDR1 and CDR2: KGHSH, LQKENI. The J segment lost 4 bases and the V segment lost 4 bases, leaving 9 bases of the junction unmatched. CDR3 sequence reads: CASSLRRDRPYEQYV. CDR3 sequence (DNA): TGTGCCAGCTCACTTCGCCGGGACAGGCCGTACGAGCAGTACGTC.

This clone was observed once. This sequence joins TRBV6-5 and TRBJ2-3; 8 bases match TRBD1. CDR3 length: 15 residues. The J segment lost 1 base and the V segment lost 2 bases, leaving 2 bases of the junction unmatched. The germline V gene encodes CDR1 MNHEY and CDR2 SVGAGI. The CDR3 is CASSYHRGGTDTQYF. CDR3 nucleotide sequence: TGTGCCAGCAGTTACCACAGGGGGGGCACAGATACGCAGTATTTT.

This clone appeared once. This chain links TRBV3-1 (or the pseudogene TRBV3-2) with TRBJ2-3, with 11 bases aligning to TRBD2. The CDR3 extends over 18 amino acids. The V gene's germline CDR1 is LGHDT and CDR2 YNNKEL (reference sequence). J was trimmed by 1 base and V by 4 bases; bases with no gene match: 10. In DNA form, the CDR3 reads TGTGCCAGCAGCCGTCTTTTAGCGGGAGGGCGTGGCACAGATACGCAGTATTTT. Encoded protein: CASSRLLAGGRGTDTQYF.

The genes are TRBV7-3 and TRBJ2-5, with no clear D. Per germline, CDR1 SGHTA and CDR2 FQGTGA. There are 13 residues in the CDR3. Trimming removed 5 bases from V and 4 bases from J, with 11 bases in between. CDR3 in amino acids: CASSPQTGETQYF. CDR3 nucleotides: TGTGCCAGCAGCCCCCAGACGGGAGAGACCCAGTACTTC.